This is a list of T cell receptor beta chains from one sample in a study of human T cells and chemical hapten exposure. MiXCR, run by TCRdb on the RACE reads, gives a single entry per CDR3 protein. The sample lists tens of thousands of distinct CDR3 sequences, around 10% occurring once. The sequenced sample was whole blood, obtained in connection with sensitization to the hapten diphenylcyclopropenone (DPC). These receptor sequences come from a woman aged 50 to 60 with alopecia areata. Some clones in this sample may be carry-over from other donors' samples. Both conserved end residues are part of each CDR3. A D gene is named only where the DNA matches it firmly. Clone size is stated in some rows and not others, as once, few, many or a class when expanded.

V	J	size	D	CDR3	DNA
TRBV14	TRBJ2-7	-	TRBD1	CASSQDGTVMSYEQYF	TGTGCCAGCAGCCAAGATGGGACAGTGATGAGCTACGAGCAGTACTTC
TRBV20-1	TRBJ1-5	many	-	CSARDLMGEGSNQPQHF	TGCAGTGCTAGAGATCTTATGGGGGAAGGTAGCAATCAGCCCCAGCATTTT
TRBV6-1	TRBJ1-1	many	TRBD1	CASSAITGGTEAFF	TGTGCCAGCAGTGCGATAACAGGGGGCACTGAAGCTTTCTTT
TRBV4-2	TRBJ2-7	many	-	CASSHGTGAYEQYF	TGTGCCAGCAGCCATGGAACAGGTGCCTACGAGCAGTACTTC
TRBV10-2	TRBJ2-3	few	TRBD2	CASSESSGAGTQYF	TGCGCCAGCAGTGAGTCGAGCGGGGCCGGTACGCAGTATTTT
TRBV14	TRBJ2-3	many	-	CASGRATSTDTQYF	TGTGCCAGCGGACGGGCCACTAGCACAGATACGCAGTATTTT
TRBV14	TRBJ2-1	-	TRBD2	CASSQRLAGLDEQFF	TGTGCCAGCAGCCAGAGACTAGCGGGGTTGGATGAGCAGTTCTTC
TRBV18	TRBJ1-1	once	TRBD1	CASSRQGMNTEAFF	TGTGCCAGCTCCCGACAGGGTATGAACACTGAAGCTTTCTTT
TRBV29-1	TRBJ2-1	-	-	CSVPTLRSSNNEQFF	TGCAGCGTTCCTACCCTCAGATCCAGTAACAATGAGCAGTTCTTC
TRBV11-1	TRBJ2-1	few	TRBD1	CASQRQGARNEQFF	TGTGCCAGCCAAAGACAGGGGGCGCGGAATGAGCAGTTCTTC
TRBV5-8	TRBJ1-1	-	-	CASIPRIRGVNTEAFF	TGTGCCAGCATCCCTCGGATACGGGGAGTCAACACTGAAGCTTTCTTT
TRBV27	TRBJ1-2	-	TRBD1	CASSPDRVGYGYTF	TGTGCCAGCAGCCCGGACAGGGTTGGCTATGGCTACACCTTC
TRBV28	TRBJ1-6	many	-	CASSSQGEVGSPLHF	TGTGCCAGCAGTTCCCAGGGTGAAGTGGGTTCACCCCTCCACTTT
TRBV4-2	TRBJ2-1	many	-	CASSQESSGITDEQFF	TGTGCCAGCAGCCAAGAGAGCAGCGGCATCACGGATGAGCAGTTCTTC
TRBV4-1	TRBJ1-1	few	-	CASSLQFPGGGNTEAFF	TGCGCCAGCAGCCTCCAGTTCCCGGGGGGAGGGAACACTGAAGCTTTCTTT
TRBV6-5	TRBJ2-2	many	-	CASSQLSGELFF	TGTGCCAGCAGTCAATTATCCGGGGAGCTGTTTTTT